The T cell receptor (beta chain) described here comes from a study of shared clonotypes between healthy human individuals. Trimming took off 3 bases at V and 1 base at J, with 9 bases between the two ends. The CDR3 consists of 14 residues. CDR1 ENHRY and CDR2 SYGVKD come from the germline V gene. Profiled with immunoSEQ multiplex PCR; TCRdb holds only in-frame clones, not every one. The sample gives about 2.4 million clones, more than 85% of which show up once; approximately 0.37% is in the top ten. V is TRBV10-3 and J is TRBJ1-1; D is possibly TRBD1 (5 bases). Sequencing was done on a sample of naive CD4+ T cells from PBMCs. As for subset: CD45RA+ positively selected. The receptor comes from a man between 18 and 29 years old in good health. Some clones in this sample may be carry-over from other donors' samples. The chain's CDR3 is CAISEVGGNTEAFF. The CDR3 bases are TGTGCCATCAGTGAAGTTGGGGGGAACACTGAAGCTTTCTTT.